This TCR beta chain was documented in a study of cytomegalovirus exposure and HLA in healthy donors. Concerning this clone: The antigen remains unidentified.

Findings and limits, study-wide: Accurate predictions that matched the HLA-A and HLA-B alleles of most subjects were reportedly made from TCR beta sequences. The authors listed about 170 TCR beta chains as cytomegalovirus-associated.

Participants comprised healthy donors of bone marrow. Primers included in the PCR were 60 Vbeta and 13 Jbeta primers. The protocol was immunoSEQ multiplex PCR, while the TCRdb copy is restricted to in-frame clones and leaves out a portion. Its clone listing holds over 110,000 clones. The clonotype was recovered from a male donor in good health and CMV-seronegative. The sample taken for sequencing was PBMCs.

The CDR3 DNA reads as TGTGCCAGCAGCCTTACGGGAGGCACCGGGGAGCTGTTTTTT. This sequence encodes CASSLTGGTGELFF. This chain connects TRBV11-2 to TRBJ2-2; 7 bases are a match to TRBD2. Germline V gene lookup returns CDR1 SGHAT and CDR2 FQNNGV. V was clipped by 5 bases and J by 4 bases; unmatched bases: 4. The CDR3 has 14 amino acids.